This TCR beta chain originates from a study of Ad26.COV2.S vaccination and SARS-CoV-2 variants. Looking at the study overall: The study gave Ad26.COV2.S intramuscularly, once or twice 56 days apart.

As to treatment: about 20 received Ad26.COV2.S at low or high dose, single or two shots; several received placebo; per-sample allocation not given. Vaccine and placebo recipients were sampled on day 63 after the first injection. The germline CDR1 and CDR2 sequences are LNHDA and SQIVND (reference sequence). This CDR3 spans 15 amino acids. Trimming left V 4 bases short and J 0 bases short, with 12 bases between. Only in-frame clones appear in the TCRdb table, and some are missing; sequencing was by immunoSEQ multiplex PCR. The table has 400,000 to 450,000 clones, around nine tenths seen once. The chain recombines TRBV19 with TRBJ1-2; perhaps TRBD1 as D (5 bases). This clonotype was obtained from a person aged 18-60 years who received the Ad26.COV2.S COVID-19 vaccine or a placebo. The specimen was peripheral blood, collected in a trial of Ad26.COV2.S vaccine versus placebo. The CDR3 protein is CASSNTVQANYGYTF. The CDR3, as DNA: TGTGCCAGTAGTAACACCGTACAGGCTAACTATGGCTACACCTTC. The whole variable domain, filled in from reference TRBV19 and TRBJ1-2, reads DGGITQSPKYLFRKEGQNVTLSCEQNLNHDAMYWYRQDPGQGLRLIYYSQIVNDFQKGDIAEGYSVSREKKESFPLTVTSAQKNPTAFYLCASSNTVQANYGYTFGSGTRLTVV.